The T cell receptor beta chain described here comes from a study of blood T cell repertoires in COVID-19. Study background: From T cells, B-cell-depleted T cells, or PBMCs came the material, which was cDNA or gDNA.

Looked up from germline, CDR1 is MNHEY and CDR2 is SVGEGT. The V and J ends lost 4 bases and 3 bases, in that order; junction bases with no gene match: 11. The CDR3 covers 17 residues. Per the study methods: By means of reference gene primer amplification, nucleated cell counts were estimated. Clones were sequenced by immunoSEQ multiplex PCR, and TCRdb holds only the in-frame ones, with some missing. V and J calls and clone size are given by that table; D and trimming were obtained from the DNA. The sample has 150,000 to 200,000 clones, less than 85% seen once. Participant-given clinical history determined each cohort assignment.

The sequence came from a woman aged 55-75 years with acute COVID-19. Sample: PBMCs or T cells enriched from blood (not recorded which). The V gene is TRBV6-2 or TRBV6-3, the J gene TRBJ1-5; TRBD1 aligns across 8 bases. This CDR3 reads CASSSLGTGTFNQPQHF. The CDR3 nucleotides are TGTGCCAGCAGTTCCCTCGGGACAGGTACTTTCAATCAGCCCCAGCATTTT.